The 15 T cell receptor beta chains below come from one sample, sequenced in a study of T-cell memory formation after mild COVID-19. TCRdb itself ran the 5' RACE reads through MiXCR, one entry per CDR3 protein. The repertoire includes 300,000 to 400,000 distinct CDR3 sequences, more than 15% of them detected once, and approximately 20% sits in the top ten. Sequencing was done on a sample of PBMCs or a T cell subset sorted from them (not recorded which). The receptors were gathered from a man aged 18 to 30 who had mild COVID-19 (a few samples of this study predate the infection). Cell type and time point are not known.

This clonotype was counted at least ten times. The chain couples TRBV29-1 to TRBJ2-4; D assignment may be TRBD1 or TRBD2 (5 bases each). V gave up 6 bases and J gave up 7 bases, with 22 bases separating them. This CDR3 contains 15 residues. CDR1 SQVTM and CDR2 ANQGSEA come from the germline V gene. CDR3: CSVRPGPVEGNIQYF. For the CDR3, the DNA is TGCAGCGTCCGCCCGGGTCCCGTTGAGGGGAACATTCAGTACTTC.

V usage is TRBV14 and J usage is TRBJ1-2; a weak D match, TRBD1 (5 bases). Per germline, CDR1 SGHDN and CDR2 FVKESK. This CDR3 contains 13 residues. Trimming took off 9 bases at V and 0 bases at J, with 11 bases between the two ends. The CDR3 protein is CARRMTANYGYTF. The CDR3 bases are TGTGCCAGACGCATGACAGCTAACTATGGCTACACCTTC.

This clonotype came up a few times. The chain couples TRBV28 to TRBJ1-6; a weak D match, TRBD1 (5 bases). Germline lookup yields CDR1 MDHEN and CDR2 SYDVKM. This CDR3 contains 12 residues. The V end was cut by 10 bases, the J end by 5 bases, with 9 bases between. CDR3 residues: CANGANNSPLHF. DNA of the CDR3: TGTGCCAACGGGGCCAATAATTCACCCCTCCACTTT.

The V and J genes are TRBV7-2 and TRBJ1-1; D not resolved. Germline CDR1 SGHTA, CDR2 FQGNSA. V was clipped by 5 bases and J by 1 base, with 17 bases between them. CDR3 size: 16 residues. The CDR3 protein is CASSPDSDISNTEAFF. CDR3 in DNA: TGTGCCAGCAGCCCGGATTCCGACATTTCGAACACTGAAGCTTTCTTT.

Only a few counts were recorded for this clonotype. The chain is built from TRBV11-2 and TRBJ1-2, with D possibly being TRBD1 (5 bases). This CDR3 comprises 14 residues. CDR1 is SGHAT and CDR2 is FQNNGV in the germline V gene. V shed 4 bases and J shed 4 bases, with 13 bases lying between them. The CDR3 is CASSSGTYGYGYTF. The CDR3 nucleotides read TGTGCCAGCAGCTCCGGGACTTATGGCTATGGCTACACCTTC.

This clonotype was counted only a few times. The CDR3 region has the DNA TGTGCCAGCAGCATCGACAGTTCTGGAAACACCATATATTTT. As protein: CASSIDSSGNTIYF. The J gene is TRBJ1-3, the V gene TRBV6-1, with D perhaps matching TRBD1 (5 bases). This CDR3 is built from 14 residues. V was trimmed by 6 bases and J by 1 base, leaving 10 bases between them. Germline-derived CDR1 and CDR2 are MNHNS and SASEGT.

The chain recombines TRBV28 with TRBJ1-1; TRBD1 aligns across 9 bases. V lost 5 bases, J lost 12 bases, and 7 bases stayed unmatched. CDR3 length: 12 amino acids. Germline assignment: CDR1 MDHEN and CDR2 SYDVKM. CDR3 amino acids: CASSHRDRETFF. CDR3 coding DNA: TGTGCCAGCAGTCACCGGGACAGGGAAACTTTCTTT.

This chain connects TRBV6-1 to TRBJ2-6; D not resolved. V was cut by 11 bases and J by 0 bases, with 8 bases left in between. CDR1 is MNHNS and CDR2 is SASEGT in the germline V gene. The CDR3 is 13 amino acids. CDR3 coding DNA: TGTGCCTTGAGTGCCTCTGGGGCCAACGTCCTGACTTTC. Translated: CALSASGANVLTF.

There are a few counts of this clonotype. V gene TRBV10-1 combines with J gene TRBJ1-2; D is undetermined. Trimming cost V 0 bases and J 5 bases, with 7 bases left between them. Germline V lookup: CDR1 WNHNN, CDR2 SYGVQD (reference sequence). The CDR3 loop spans 13 amino acids. As DNA, the CDR3 is TGCGCCAGCAGTGAGTCGTTCTCTTATGGCTACACCTTC. This codes for CASSESFSYGYTF.

The chain recombines TRBV7-9 with TRBJ2-1; the match to TRBD1 covers 9 bases. The length of the CDR3 is 17 residues. Germline CDR1 and CDR2: SEHNR and FQNEAQ (reference sequence). V dropped 4 bases and J dropped 0; count of bases not matched to a gene: 7. The CDR3 DNA sequence: TGTGCCAGCAGCTGGCCGACAGGGGGGAGCTCCTACAATGAGCAGTTCTTC. Protein: CASSWPTGGSSYNEQFF.

In its sample, this clonotype was seen many times. The chain recombines TRBV7-6 with TRBJ2-3; tentatively, D is TRBD2 (6 bases). Looked up from germline, CDR1 is SGHVS and CDR2 is FNYEAQ. This CDR3 spans 16 amino acids. The V end was cut by 3 bases, the J end by 1 base, with 14 bases between. The CDR3: CASSFGGAGRTDTQYF. The CDR3 coding sequence is TGTGCCAGCAGCTTTGGGGGAGCGGGCCGCACAGATACGCAGTATTTT.

CDR3 in DNA: TGTGCCAGCAGCGTAGCGGAGCGGGGGAATGAGCAGTTCTTC. It translates to CASSVAERGNEQFF. The rearrangement uses TRBV9 and TRBJ2-1, with 8 bases fitting TRBD2. CDR1 SGDLS and CDR2 YYNGEE come from the germline V gene. There are 14 residues in the CDR3. J was trimmed by 7 bases and V by 0 bases; bases with no gene match: 3.

The chain employs TRBV4-2 and TRBJ2-4, with D perhaps being TRBD1 or TRBD2 (5 bases each). This CDR3 has 13 residues. V gave up 6 bases and J gave up 9 bases, with 15 bases separating them. The germline V gene encodes CDR1 LGHNA and CDR2 YNFKEQ. The CDR3 DNA reads TGTGCCAGCAGGAATGACGGGGACCCCATTCAGTACTTC. Encoded protein: CASRNDGDPIQYF.

This clonotype was seen more than once but under ten times. This chain connects TRBV7-8 to TRBJ2-4; 11 nucleotides align to TRBD1. This CDR3 spans 17 amino acids. The ends lost 4 bases at V and 4 bases at J; junction bases unmatched: 9. CDR1 SGHVS and CDR2 FQNEAQ come from the germline V gene. In DNA form, the CDR3 reads TGTGCCAGCAGCTCACGTTTCGGACAGGGGGCGAAAAACATTCAGTACTTC. Protein: CASSSRFGQGAKNIQYF.

Details on this clonotype: The junction does not match germline at one end; this may be a read error. The rearrangement uses TRBV7-2 and TRBJ2-5; D is perhaps TRBD1 or TRBD2 (5 bases each). The CDR3 sequence is 16 residues long. The germline CDR1 and CDR2 sequences are SGHTA and FQGNSA. The CDR3 region has the DNA TGTGCCAGCAGCTTAGCTGGGTCAAGCGGACAAGAGACCCAGTGCTTC. Its translation: CASSLAGSSGQETQCF. The whole variable domain, remainder taken from reference TRBV7-2 and TRBJ2-5, is GAGVSQSPSNKVTEKGKDVELRCDPISGHTALYWYRQSLGQGLEFLIYFQGNSAPDKSGLPSDRFSAERTGGSVSTLTIQRTQQEDSAVYLCASSLAGSSGQETQCFGPGTRLLVL.